The T cell receptor (beta chain) under discussion was sequenced for a study of T cells in localized non-small cell lung cancer. This table comes from immunoSEQ multiplex PCR, and its TCRdb copy is limited to in-frame clones, with some not included. In the table there are tens of thousands of clones, about nine tenths of which are singletons. The CDR3 has 14 residues. V shed 1 base and J shed 7 bases, with 8 bases lying between them. Germline V gene sequence: CDR1 MGHDK, CDR2 SYGVNS. The chain couples TRBV25-1 to TRBJ1-6; D is uncertain. This receptor was taken from a male donor older than 55 with stage III lung adenocarcinoma. Sequenced material: peripheral blood, taken before any cancer treatment. CDR3 in DNA: TGTGCCAGCAGTGAATCATATAGGAATTCACCCCTCCACTTT. Its translation is CASSESYRNSPLHF.